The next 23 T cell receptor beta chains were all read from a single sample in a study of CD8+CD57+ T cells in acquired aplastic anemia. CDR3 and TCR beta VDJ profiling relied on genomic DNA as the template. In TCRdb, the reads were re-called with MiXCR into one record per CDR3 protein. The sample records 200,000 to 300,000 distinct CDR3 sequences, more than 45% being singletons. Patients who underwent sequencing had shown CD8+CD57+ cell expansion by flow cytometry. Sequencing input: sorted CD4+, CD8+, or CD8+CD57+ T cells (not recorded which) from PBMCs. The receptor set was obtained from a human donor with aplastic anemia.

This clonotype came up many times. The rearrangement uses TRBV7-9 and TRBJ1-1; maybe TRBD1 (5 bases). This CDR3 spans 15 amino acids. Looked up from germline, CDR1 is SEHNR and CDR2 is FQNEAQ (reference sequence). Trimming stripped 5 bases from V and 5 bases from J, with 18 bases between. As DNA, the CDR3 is TGTGCCAGCAGCCAAGTGGGTGAAGGGGTTACTGAAGCTTTCTTT. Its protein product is CASSQVGEGVTEAFF.

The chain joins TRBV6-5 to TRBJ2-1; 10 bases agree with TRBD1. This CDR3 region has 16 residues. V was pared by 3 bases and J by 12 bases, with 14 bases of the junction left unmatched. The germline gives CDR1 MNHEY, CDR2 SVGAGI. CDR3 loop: CASSYIRQGAKNGQFF. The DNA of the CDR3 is TGTGCCAGCAGTTATATAAGACAGGGGGCGAAAAACGGGCAGTTCTTC.

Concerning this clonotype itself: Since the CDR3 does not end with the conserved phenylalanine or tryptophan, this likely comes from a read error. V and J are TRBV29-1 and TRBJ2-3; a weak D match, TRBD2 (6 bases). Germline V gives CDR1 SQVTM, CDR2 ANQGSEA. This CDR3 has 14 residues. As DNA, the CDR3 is TGCAACGTTGCCGACGGCGGGGGCACAGATACGCAGTATCTT. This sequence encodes CNVADGGGTDTQYL.

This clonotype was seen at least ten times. CDR3 in amino acids: CASSSSYQETQYF. The CDR3 region has the DNA TGTGCCAGCAGCTCATCGTACCAAGAGACCCAGTACTTC. The chain is built from TRBV7-9 and TRBJ2-5, with D unclear. Trimming removed 4 bases from V and 0 bases from J, with 6 bases in between. The CDR3 totals 13 residues. The germline gives CDR1 SEHNR, CDR2 FQNEAQ (reference sequence).

CDR3 residues: CSASGSSGDEQFF. DNA of the CDR3: TGCAGTGCTAGCGGGAGTTCAGGCGATGAGCAGTTCTTC. The chain recombines TRBV20-1 with TRBJ2-1, with D perhaps matching TRBD2 (6 bases). The V end was cut by 3 bases, the J end by 8 bases, with 14 bases between. Germline V gene data show CDR1 as DFQATT and CDR2 as SNEGSKA (reference sequence). The CDR3 sequence is 13 residues long.

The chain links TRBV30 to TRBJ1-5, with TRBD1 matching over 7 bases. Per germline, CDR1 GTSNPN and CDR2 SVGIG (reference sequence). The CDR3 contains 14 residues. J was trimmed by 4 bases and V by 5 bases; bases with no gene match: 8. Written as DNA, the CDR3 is TGTGCCTGGGGTCAGGCAGGGGGAAATCAGCCCCAGCATTTT. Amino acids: CAWGQAGGNQPQHF.

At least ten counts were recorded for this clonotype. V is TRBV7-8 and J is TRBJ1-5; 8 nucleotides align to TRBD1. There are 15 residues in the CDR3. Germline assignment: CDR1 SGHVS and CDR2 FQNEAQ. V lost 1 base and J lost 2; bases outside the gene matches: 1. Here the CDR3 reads CASSLETGGNQPQHF. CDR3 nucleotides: TGTGCCAGCAGCTTAGAGACAGGGGGCAATCAGCCCCAGCATTTT. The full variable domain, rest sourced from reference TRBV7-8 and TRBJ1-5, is GAGVSQSPRYKVAKRGQDVALRCDPISGHVSLFWYQQALGQGPEFLTYFQNEAQLDKSGLPSDRFFAERPEGSVSTLKIQRTQQEDSAVYLCASSLETGGNQPQHFGDGTRLSIL.

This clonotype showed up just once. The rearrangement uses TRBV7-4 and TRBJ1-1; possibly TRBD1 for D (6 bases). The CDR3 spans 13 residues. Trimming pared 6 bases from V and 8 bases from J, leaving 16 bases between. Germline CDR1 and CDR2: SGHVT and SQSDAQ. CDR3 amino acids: CASSWRPGTEAFF. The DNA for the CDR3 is TGTGCCAGCAGTTGGAGACCTGGGACAGAAGCTTTCTTT. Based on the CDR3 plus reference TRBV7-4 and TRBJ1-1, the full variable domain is GAGVSQSPRYKVAKRGRDVALRCDSISGHVTLYWYRQTLGQGSEVLTYSQSDAQRDKSGRPSGRFSAERPERSVSTLKIQRTEQGDSAVYLCASSWRPGTEAFFGQGTRLTVV.

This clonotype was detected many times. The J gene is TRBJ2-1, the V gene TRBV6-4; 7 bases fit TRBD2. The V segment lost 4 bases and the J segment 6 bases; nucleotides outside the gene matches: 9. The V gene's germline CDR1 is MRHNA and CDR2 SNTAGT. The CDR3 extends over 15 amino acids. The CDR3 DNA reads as TGTGCCAGCAGTGGAGGAGCGGGGACCCTCAATGAGCAGTTCTTC. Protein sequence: CASSGGAGTLNEQFF.

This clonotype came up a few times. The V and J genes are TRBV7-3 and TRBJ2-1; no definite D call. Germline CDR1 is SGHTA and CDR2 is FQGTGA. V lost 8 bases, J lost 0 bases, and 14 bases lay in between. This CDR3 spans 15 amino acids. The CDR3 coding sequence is TGTGCCAGCTCCCCAGTTGTTTCCTCCTACAATGAGCAGTTCTTC. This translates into CASSPVVSSYNEQFF.

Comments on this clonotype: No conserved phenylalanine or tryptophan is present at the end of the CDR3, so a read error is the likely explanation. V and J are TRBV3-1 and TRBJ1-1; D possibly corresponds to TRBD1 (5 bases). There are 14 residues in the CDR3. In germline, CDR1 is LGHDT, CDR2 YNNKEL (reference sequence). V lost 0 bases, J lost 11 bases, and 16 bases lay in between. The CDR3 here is CASSQERWGLGAFL. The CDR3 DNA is TGTGCCAGCAGCCAAGAGAGATGGGGGTTAGGGGCTTTCTTG.

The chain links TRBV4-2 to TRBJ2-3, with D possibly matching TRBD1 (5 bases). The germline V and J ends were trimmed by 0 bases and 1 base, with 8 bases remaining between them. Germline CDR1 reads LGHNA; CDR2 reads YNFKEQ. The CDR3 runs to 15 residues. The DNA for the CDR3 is TGTGCCAGCAGCCAAGAAGTGGGGCGCACAGATACGCAGTATTTT. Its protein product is CASSQEVGRTDTQYF.

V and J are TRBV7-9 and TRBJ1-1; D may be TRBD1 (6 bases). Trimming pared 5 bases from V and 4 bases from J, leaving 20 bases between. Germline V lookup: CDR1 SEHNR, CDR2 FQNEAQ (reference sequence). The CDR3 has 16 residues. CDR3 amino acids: CASSPSTGGRATEAFF. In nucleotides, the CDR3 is TGTGCCAGCAGCCCATCGACGGGGGGCCGGGCCACTGAAGCTTTCTTT. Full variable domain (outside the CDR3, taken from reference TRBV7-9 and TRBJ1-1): DTGVSQNPRHKITKRGQNVTFRCDPISEHNRLYWYRQTLGQGPEFLTYFQNEAQLEKSRLLSDRFSAERPKGSFSTLEIQRTEQGDSAMYLCASSPSTGGRATEAFFGQGTRLTVV.

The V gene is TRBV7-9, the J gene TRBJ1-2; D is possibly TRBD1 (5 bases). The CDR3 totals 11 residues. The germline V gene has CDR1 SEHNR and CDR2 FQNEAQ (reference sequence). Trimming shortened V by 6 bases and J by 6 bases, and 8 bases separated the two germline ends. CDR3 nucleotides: TGTGCCAGCAGTATGACAGATGGCTACACCTTC. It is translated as CASSMTDGYTF. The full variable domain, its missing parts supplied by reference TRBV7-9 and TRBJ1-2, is DTGVSQNPRHKITKRGQNVTFRCDPISEHNRLYWYRQTLGQGPEFLTYFQNEAQLEKSRLLSDRFSAERPKGSFSTLEIQRTEQGDSAMYLCASSMTDGYTFGSGTRLTVV.

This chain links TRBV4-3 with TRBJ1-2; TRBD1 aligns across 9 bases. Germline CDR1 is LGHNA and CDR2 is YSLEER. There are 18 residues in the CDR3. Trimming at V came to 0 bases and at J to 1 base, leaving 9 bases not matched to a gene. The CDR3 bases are TGCGCCAGCAGCCAAGATGCGGGACAGGGAGTCGTTAACTATGGCTACACCTTC. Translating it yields CASSQDAGQGVVNYGYTF.

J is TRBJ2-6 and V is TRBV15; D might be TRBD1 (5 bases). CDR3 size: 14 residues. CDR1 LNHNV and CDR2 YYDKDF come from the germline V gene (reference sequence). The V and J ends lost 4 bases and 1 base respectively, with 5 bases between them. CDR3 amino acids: CATSTGSGANVLTF. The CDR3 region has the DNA TGTGCCACCAGCACAGGGTCTGGGGCCAACGTCCTGACTTTC.

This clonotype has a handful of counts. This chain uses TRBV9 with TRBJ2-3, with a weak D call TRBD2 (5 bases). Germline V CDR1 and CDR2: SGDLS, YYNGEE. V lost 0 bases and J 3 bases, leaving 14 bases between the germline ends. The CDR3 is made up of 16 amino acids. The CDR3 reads CASSVATSTDTDTQYF. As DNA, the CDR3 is TGTGCCAGCAGCGTAGCCACTAGTACCGATACAGATACGCAGTATTTT.

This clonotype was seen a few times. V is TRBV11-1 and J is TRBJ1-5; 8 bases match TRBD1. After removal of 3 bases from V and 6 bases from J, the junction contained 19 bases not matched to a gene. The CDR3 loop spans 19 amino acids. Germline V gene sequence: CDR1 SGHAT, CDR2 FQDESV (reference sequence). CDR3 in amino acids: CASSFLPGQGAINAQPQHF. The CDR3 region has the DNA TGTGCCAGCAGCTTTCTCCCGGGGCAGGGGGCCATTAATGCTCAGCCCCAGCATTTT.

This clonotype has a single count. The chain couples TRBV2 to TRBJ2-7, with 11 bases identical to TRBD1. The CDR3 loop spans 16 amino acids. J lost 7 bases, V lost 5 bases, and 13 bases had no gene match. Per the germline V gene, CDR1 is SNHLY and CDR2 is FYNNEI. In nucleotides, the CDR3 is TGTGCCAGCAGTCCCCCCGGGGACAGGGGGGTTGGGGAGCAGTACTTC. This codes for CASSPPGDRGVGEQYF.

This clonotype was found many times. CDR3 DNA sequence: TGTGCCAGCAGTCTACGAGGCACCGACACCGGGGAGCTGTTTTTT. This translates into CASSLRGTDTGELFF. The gene calls are TRBV6-2 or TRBV6-3 and TRBJ2-2; no definite D call. Germline CDR1 and CDR2: MNHEY and SVGEGT. V dropped 5 bases and J dropped 3 bases, with 13 bases sitting between them. The length of the CDR3 is 15 residues.

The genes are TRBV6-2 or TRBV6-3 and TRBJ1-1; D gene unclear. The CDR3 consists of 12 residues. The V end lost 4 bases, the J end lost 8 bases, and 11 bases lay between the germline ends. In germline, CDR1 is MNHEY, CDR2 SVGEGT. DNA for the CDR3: TGTGCCAGCAGTTTTGACCCCCAGGAAGCTTTCTTT. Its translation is CASSFDPQEAFF.

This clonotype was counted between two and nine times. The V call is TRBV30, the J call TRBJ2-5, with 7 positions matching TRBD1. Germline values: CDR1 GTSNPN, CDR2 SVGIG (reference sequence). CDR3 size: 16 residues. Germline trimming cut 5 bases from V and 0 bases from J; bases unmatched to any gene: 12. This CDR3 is CAWDFGAGGHQETQYF. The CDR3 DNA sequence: TGTGCCTGGGATTTTGGGGCAGGGGGTCACCAAGAGACCCAGTACTTC.

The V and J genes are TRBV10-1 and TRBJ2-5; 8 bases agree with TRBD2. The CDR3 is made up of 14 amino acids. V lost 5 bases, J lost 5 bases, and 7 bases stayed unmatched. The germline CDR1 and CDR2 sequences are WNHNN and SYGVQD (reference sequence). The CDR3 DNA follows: TGCGCCAGCAGTCCACGGGAGGGGTTGGAGACCCAGTACTTC. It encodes CASSPREGLETQYF.